There are a few counts of the clone carrying this TCR beta chain. Its target is not known. This sample was taken from a study of T cell responses to AZD1222 COVID-19 vaccine. Broader study findings: It was only a handful of AZD1222 recipients who were seropositive at baseline. Epitopes outside B.1.351 and B.1.1.7 mutated regions reportedly drew nearly half of spike TCRs. Clonal diversity may have been underestimated in mostly white British donors. Distributed over spike, vaccine-associated CD4 TCRs predominated at 160-218 and 743-854.

TCRdb's table, derived via immunoSEQ multiplex PCR, lists solely in-frame clones and lacks some. The top ten hold 7.9% of the sample, which has about 130,000 clones, roughly 85% seen once. The germline V gene has CDR1 SQVTM and CDR2 ANQGSEA. The V end was cut by 7 bases, the J end by 0 bases, with 7 bases between. The CDR3 runs to 13 residues. The sequenced sample was peripheral blood, obtained 28 days after the second dose of the MenACWY control vaccine. The chain uses TRBV29-1 and TRBJ2-6; D unclear. The TCR originated in an adult who received the MenACWY meningococcal vaccine as a control. In DNA, the CDR3 is TGCAGCGCAAAAAGCTCTGGGGCCAACGTCCTGACTTTC. Protein sequence: CSAKSSGANVLTF.